The 20 T cell receptor beta chains below were found in one sample sequenced in a study of T cells after yellow fever vaccination. TCRdb processed the 5' RACE reads anew with MiXCR; each CDR3 protein has one entry. The sample contains a few hundred thousand distinct CDR3 sequences, roughly 8.6% of which appear only once. The sample in question was PBMCs, obtained about 49 days after the first yellow fever vaccination. The receptors were sampled from a man aged 18 to 29 who received the YFV17D yellow fever vaccine.

This clonotype was picked up a small number of times. The V gene is TRBV4-3, the J gene TRBJ2-7; a possible D gene is TRBD1 (5 bases). This CDR3 has 12 amino acids. Deletions cut 1 base from V and 12 bases from J, with 13 bases between. CDR1 is LGHNA, CDR2 YSLEER, per germline. The CDR3 protein is CASSQASGFSYV. The CDR3 nucleotides read TGCGCCAGCAGCCAAGCGTCAGGGTTTTCGTACGTC.

In its sample, this clonotype was seen a few times. The chain combines TRBV4-1 with TRBJ1-5; D remains ambiguous. The germline CDR1 and CDR2 sequences are MGHRA and YSYEKL. The CDR3 sequence is 15 residues long. V dropped 1 base and J dropped 2 bases, with 9 bases sitting between them. The CDR3 DNA sequence: TGCGCCAGCAGCCAAGTCACACGGCGCAATCAGCCCCAGCATTTT. This translates into CASSQVTRRNQPQHF.

This clonotype was seen only a few times. V usage is TRBV5-1 and J usage is TRBJ1-1; D is perhaps TRBD1 (6 bases). V lost 4 bases, J lost 3 bases, and 13 bases lay in between. The length of the CDR3 is 14 residues. Germline V gene data show CDR1 as SGHRS and CDR2 as YFSETQ. CDR3 DNA: TGCGCCAGCAGCGAGTGGACAGCTCACACTGAAGCTTTCTTT. Amino acid sequence: CASSEWTAHTEAFF. The full variable domain, its missing parts supplied by reference TRBV5-1 and TRBJ1-1, is KAGVTQTPRYLIKTRGQQVTLSCSPISGHRSVSWYQQTPGQGLQFLFEYFSETQRNKGNFPGRFSGRQFSNSRSEMNVSTLELGDSALYLCASSEWTAHTEAFFGQGTRLTVV.

In its sample, this clonotype was seen many times. The chain couples TRBV7-8 to TRBJ2-2; unclear D gene. CDR1 is SGHVS and CDR2 is FQNEAQ in the germline V gene. V was pared by 3 bases and J by 1 base, with 9 bases between. This CDR3 has 15 residues. CDR3 nucleotides: TGTGCCAGCAGCTTGGGCCGTTTGAACACCGGGGAGCTGTTTTTT. It codes for CASSLGRLNTGELFF.

This clonotype appeared a few times. V and J are TRBV7-6 and TRBJ1-6; D gene ambiguous. V was pared by 4 bases and J by 7 bases, with 14 bases between. Per the germline V gene, CDR1 is SGHVS and CDR2 is FNYEAQ. This CDR3 spans 15 amino acids. The CDR3 sequence is CASSYAAPTNSPLHF. As DNA, the CDR3 is TGTGCCAGCAGCTATGCGGCTCCAACCAATTCACCCCTCCACTTT.

This clonotype has only a few counts. The chain combines TRBV24-1 with TRBJ2-1; TRBD1 aligns across 9 bases. V shed 4 bases and J 8 bases; nucleotides not matched to a gene: 2. The CDR3 sequence is 13 residues long. Looked up from germline, CDR1 is KGHDR and CDR2 is SFDVKD. The CDR3 DNA sequence: TGTGCCACCAGTGAGGACAGGGGTGATGAGCAGTTCTTC. It specifies CATSEDRGDEQFF.

This chain joins TRBV20-1 and TRBJ1-5, with D unclear. The CDR3 loop spans 12 amino acids. CDR1 is DFQATT, CDR2 SNEGSKA, per germline (reference sequence). V lost 0 bases and J 2 bases, leaving 2 bases between the germline ends. For the CDR3, the DNA is TGCAGTGCTAGAGACCGCAATCAGCCCCAGCATTTT. Translating gives CSARDRNQPQHF.

The chain uses TRBV15 and TRBJ2-5; 9 bases match TRBD2. CDR1 is LNHNV, CDR2 YYDKDF, per germline (reference sequence). V shed 3 bases, J shed 2 bases, and the junction held 4 bases outside the gene matches. The CDR3 extends over 15 amino acids. CDR3 amino acids: CATSRETSGQETQYF. The CDR3 DNA reads as TGTGCCACCAGCAGGGAAACTAGCGGGCAAGAGACCCAGTACTTC.

This clonotype was counted a few times. The chain carries TRBV20-1 and TRBJ2-4; 11 nucleotides agree with TRBD2. The CDR3 spans 14 residues. The V gene's germline CDR1 is DFQATT and CDR2 SNEGSKA (reference sequence). The J segment lost 5 bases and the V segment lost 3 bases, leaving 3 bases of the junction unmatched. The CDR3 DNA reads TGCAGTGCTAGGGGACTAGCGGACGAAAACATTCAGTACTTC. It specifies CSARGLADENIQYF.

This clonotype appeared a few times. The J gene is TRBJ1-2, the V gene TRBV28; possibly TRBD1 for D (5 bases). The germline V gene encodes CDR1 MDHEN and CDR2 SYDVKM. Trimming stripped 10 bases from V and 4 bases from J, with 16 bases between. This CDR3 spans 13 amino acids. CDR3 sequence: CAIRPGTPYGYTF. The CDR3, as DNA: TGTGCCATCAGACCCGGGACCCCCTATGGCTACACCTTC.

This clonotype was seen only a few times. The chain has TRBV6-2 or TRBV6-3 and TRBJ1-1; D might be TRBD1 (5 bases). CDR1 and CDR2 from the germline V gene are MNHEY and SVGEGT. The germline V and J ends were trimmed by 7 bases and 10 bases, with 19 bases remaining between them. This CDR3 spans 13 amino acids. This CDR3 is CASISSTPRGAFF. The CDR3 coding sequence is TGTGCCAGCATCAGTTCCACTCCGAGGGGAGCTTTCTTT.

This rearrangement joins TRBV3-1 to TRBJ1-3, with D tentatively TRBD1 (5 bases). The CDR3 length is 14 residues. Trimming cost V 5 bases and J 13 bases, with 21 bases left between them. The germline V gene encodes CDR1 LGHDT and CDR2 YNNKEL (reference sequence). The CDR3 here is CASSYGTKDSIIYF. CDR3 nucleotide sequence: TGTGCCAGCAGCTACGGGACTAAAGACTCGATAATATATTTT.

The genes are TRBV2 and TRBJ2-1, with D perhaps matching TRBD2 (7 bases). Trimming pared 3 bases from V and 8 bases from J, leaving 17 bases between. Looked up from germline, CDR1 is SNHLY and CDR2 is FYNNEI. The CDR3 runs to 15 residues. The CDR3 spells CASSDLRGGIDEQFF. Here the CDR3 DNA reads TGTGCCAGCAGTGATTTGAGGGGGGGTATAGATGAGCAGTTCTTC. The full variable domain, completed using reference TRBV2 and TRBJ2-1, is EPEVTQTPSHQVTQMGQEVILRCVPISNHLYFYWYRQILGQKVEFLVSFYNNEISEKSEIFDDQFSVERPDGSNFTLKIRSTKLEDSAMYFCASSDLRGGIDEQFFGPGTRLTVL.

There are a few counts of this clonotype. The chain couples TRBV28 to TRBJ2-1, with D tentatively TRBD1 (6 bases). The CDR3 consists of 13 residues. Germline V CDR1 and CDR2: MDHEN, SYDVKM. Trimming pared 6 bases from V and 5 bases from J, leaving 11 bases between. CDR3 nucleotides: TGTGCCAGCAGAAGGGGGAGACACAATGAGCAGTTCTTC. Translating gives CASRRGRHNEQFF.

The CDR3 DNA reads TGCAGCGCTCTAAGGGAGGACGGCTATGGCTACACCTTC. It yields the protein CSALREDGYGYTF. This chain joins TRBV29-1 and TRBJ1-2; D unclear. V was trimmed by 7 bases and J by 4 bases, leaving 16 bases between them. This CDR3 comprises 13 residues. Germline CDR1 reads SQVTM; CDR2 reads ANQGSEA.

The table lists this clonotype with a few counts. The chain recombines TRBV5-1 with TRBJ2-3; tentatively, D is TRBD1 (5 bases). The CDR3 contains 14 residues. CDR1 and CDR2 from the germline V gene are SGHRS and YFSETQ. Trimming removed 1 base at V and 9 bases at J, with 15 bases between. CDR3 sequence: CASSLNPREDTQYF. The CDR3 DNA reads as TGCGCCAGCAGCTTGAACCCCAGGGAAGACACGCAGTATTTT.

The table lists this clonotype with a few counts. The chain recombines TRBV28 with TRBJ2-7, with 9 bases lining up with TRBD1. Germline lookup yields CDR1 MDHEN and CDR2 SYDVKM. J gave up 1 base and V 4 bases, and 8 bases lay outside the gene matches. The CDR3 is made up of 16 amino acids. The CDR3 sequence is CASSSETGGSSYEQYV. The DNA of the CDR3 is TGTGCCAGCAGTTCAGAAACAGGGGGCAGTTCCTACGAGCAGTACGTC.

Written as DNA, the CDR3 is TGTGCCAGCAAAAGCAGGGATCTTGGCACTGAAGCTTTCTTT. Its protein is CASKSRDLGTEAFF. The genes are TRBV7-9 and TRBJ1-1, with a weak D call TRBD1 (5 bases). Germline V gene lookup returns CDR1 SEHNR and CDR2 FQNEAQ (reference sequence). There are 14 residues in the CDR3. The V end was cut by 7 bases, the J end by 4 bases, with 16 bases between.

This clonotype occurred a few times. The rearrangement uses TRBV6-5 and TRBJ1-3; 7 nucleotides align to TRBD1. The germline gives CDR1 MNHEY, CDR2 SVGAGI. CDR3 length: 14 residues. V lost 4 bases to trimming and J lost 5 bases; unmatched junction nucleotides: 5. CDR3 nucleotides: TGTGCCAGCAGTTTTAACAGGGGTAGAAACACCATATATTTT. This codes for CASSFNRGRNTIYF.

The J gene is TRBJ2-6, the V gene TRBV21-1; the table's D gene call, TRBD1, was not cross checked with the DNA. TRBV21-1 is tagged as a pseudogene. The CDR3 extends over 18 amino acids. The CDR3 nucleotides are TGTGCCAGCATCCTAGACAGGGCCACACCCAATGGGGCCAACGTCCTGACTTTC. Protein: CASILDRATPNGANVLTF.